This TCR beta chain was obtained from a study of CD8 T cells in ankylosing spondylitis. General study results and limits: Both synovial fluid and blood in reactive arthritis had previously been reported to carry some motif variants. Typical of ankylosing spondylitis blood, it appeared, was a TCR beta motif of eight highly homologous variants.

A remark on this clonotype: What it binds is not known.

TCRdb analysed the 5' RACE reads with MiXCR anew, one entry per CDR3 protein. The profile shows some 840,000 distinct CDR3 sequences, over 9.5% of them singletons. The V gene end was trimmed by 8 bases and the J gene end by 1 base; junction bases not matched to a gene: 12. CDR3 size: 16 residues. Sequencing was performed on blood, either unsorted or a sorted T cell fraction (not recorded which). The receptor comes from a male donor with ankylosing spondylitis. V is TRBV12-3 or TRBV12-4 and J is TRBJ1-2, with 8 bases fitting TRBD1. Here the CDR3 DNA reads TGTGCCAGCCGCGGGACAGGCCTTTTTTTTAACTATGGCTACACCTTC. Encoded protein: CASRGTGLFFNYGYTF.